These 4 T cell receptor beta chains originate from one sample sequenced in a study of blood T cell repertoires in COVID-19. Only in-frame clones appear in the TCRdb table, and some are missing; sequencing was by immunoSEQ multiplex PCR. The sample consists of over 200,000 clones, about 88% of them appearing once. Sequences were obtained from peripheral blood. All receptors come from a man aged 35 to 55 with active or convalescent COVID-19.

For the CDR3, the DNA is TGTGCCGGGAGGACAGGAAATCAGCCCCAGCATTTT. As protein: CAGRTGNQPQHF. The gene calls are TRBV28 and TRBJ1-5; 7 bases are shared with TRBD1. The CDR3 has 12 amino acids. The V gene's germline CDR1 is MDHEN and CDR2 SYDVKM. J gave up 4 bases and V 11 bases, and 5 bases lay outside the gene matches.

This clone was counted between two and nine times. J is TRBJ1-5 and V is TRBV5-1, with TRBD1 as a possible D gene (6 bases). Per germline, CDR1 SGHRS and CDR2 YFSETQ. The CDR3 spans 20 residues. V was trimmed by 0 bases and J by 0 bases, leaving 22 bases between them. The CDR3 is CASSLGQDRQVFHSNQPQHF. CDR3 in DNA: TGCGCCAGCAGCTTGGGACAGGATCGACAGGTATTCCATAGCAATCAGCCCCAGCATTTT.

The gene calls are TRBV4-1 and TRBJ2-3, with 7 nucleotides matching TRBD2. The V segment lost 4 bases and the J segment 5 bases; nucleotides outside the gene matches: 6. Germline V gene data show CDR1 as MGHRA and CDR2 as YSYEKL. The CDR3 has 14 residues. DNA for the CDR3: TGCGCCAGCAGCCTAACTAGCGAGGTAGATACGCAGTATTTT. It codes for CASSLTSEVDTQYF.

The chain joins TRBV7-9 to TRBJ2-7, with 7 bases fitting TRBD1. The V and J ends lost 5 bases and 0 bases, in that order; junction bases with no gene match: 7. CDR3 length equals 15 residues. Germline V lookup: CDR1 SEHNR, CDR2 FQNEAQ (reference sequence). CDR3 in amino acids: CASSSRQGDSYEQYF. The CDR3 coding sequence is TGTGCCAGCAGCAGCCGACAGGGTGACTCCTACGAGCAGTACTTC.